Below, 28 T cell receptor beta chains from the same sample are listed, as sequenced in a study of blood T cell repertoires in COVID-19 (dated by TCRdb to about 2020). Library prep was done by the immunoSEQ multiplex PCR assay. The source is immuneACCESS, and TCRdb retained only in-frame sequences with V and J called. Part of the clones is not carried over; for the studies checked, unresolved V genes explain less than half of this, and the remainder is unexplained. Recorded for this sample are about 130,000 clones; over 75% of them occurred a single time. Roughly 1.2% of the sample goes to the ten largest clones. Material for sequencing was peripheral blood. These receptors all stem from a woman older than 75 with acute or convalescent COVID-19.

The chain recombines TRBV9 with TRBJ2-1, with D possibly being TRBD1 (6 bases). V was pared by 3 bases and J by 4 bases, with 14 bases between. The CDR3 length is 15 residues. Germline CDR1 is SGDLS and CDR2 is YYNGEE. This CDR3 is CASSEDAGEYNEQFF. The DNA for the CDR3 is TGTGCCAGCAGCGAAGACGCAGGGGAGTACAATGAGCAGTTCTTC.

The J gene is TRBJ1-2, the V gene TRBV10-3; D gene ambiguous. The ends were cut back, 2 bases at V and 7 bases at J, with 8 bases in the middle. Per the germline V gene, CDR1 is ENHRY and CDR2 is SYGVKD. CDR3 length: 12 amino acids. Here the CDR3 reads CAISEGEGGYTF. CDR3 in DNA: TGTGCCATCAGTGAGGGGGAGGGTGGCTACACCTTC.

This clone occurred a few times. The gene calls are TRBV4-2 and TRBJ2-2, with 7 bases lining up with TRBD2. From germline, CDR1 is LGHNA and CDR2 YNFKEQ. The CDR3 length is 15 residues. The J segment lost 1 base and the V segment lost 4 bases, leaving 3 bases of the junction unmatched. The CDR3 here is CASSRPGGNTGELFF. CDR3 sequence (DNA): TGTGCCAGCAGCCGTCCGGGGGGGAACACCGGGGAGCTGTTTTTT.

This clone appeared once. The genes are TRBV9 and TRBJ1-2, with a weak D call TRBD1 (5 bases). V was cut by 0 bases and J by 2 bases, with 8 bases left in between. The length of the CDR3 is 14 residues. Germline-derived CDR1 and CDR2 are SGDLS and YYNGEE. In nucleotides, the CDR3 is TGTGCCAGCAGCGTAGGGGGCGTCAACTATGGCTACACCTTC. Translating it yields CASSVGGVNYGYTF.

The gene calls are TRBV29-1 and TRBJ1-1, with D perhaps matching TRBD1 (6 bases). Germline-derived CDR1 and CDR2 are SQVTM and ANQGSEA. The V gene lost 1 base and the J gene lost 6 bases, with 12 bases spanning the gap. The CDR3 has 13 amino acids. CDR3: CSVEGREGAEAFF. Here the CDR3 DNA reads TGCAGCGTTGAAGGCAGGGAGGGGGCTGAAGCTTTCTTT.

The DNA of the CDR3 is TGTGCCAGCAGCGATATCGACAGGGGGGGCATTCAGTACTTC. Its translation: CASSDIDRGGIQYF. The genes are TRBV7-2 and TRBJ2-4, with 9 bases fitting TRBD1. V trimming: 5 bases; J trimming: 9 bases; junction bases outside the gene matches: 8. CDR1 is SGHTA and CDR2 is FQGNSA in the germline V gene. There are 14 residues in the CDR3.

V gene TRBV2 combines with J gene TRBJ1-2; D is unresolved. Germline V lookup: CDR1 SNHLY, CDR2 FYNNEI. The CDR3 is made up of 13 amino acids. V was shortened by 4 bases and J by 3 bases, with 9 bases between the two germline ends. The CDR3 DNA follows: TGTGCCAGCAGTGGGGAGGGAGACTATGGCTACACCTTC. It yields the protein CASSGEGDYGYTF.

The J gene is TRBJ2-1, the V gene TRBV6-4; the match to TRBD1 covers 8 bases. Germline V gene data show CDR1 as MRHNA and CDR2 as SNTAGT. The CDR3 length is 16 residues. V trimming: 0 bases; J trimming: 8 bases; junction bases outside the gene matches: 9. This chain's CDR3 is CASSDSFRGRVDEQFF. For the CDR3, the DNA is TGTGCCAGCAGTGACTCCTTCAGGGGGCGGGTTGATGAGCAGTTCTTC.

The V gene is TRBV6-5, the J gene TRBJ1-3, with D possibly TRBD1 on 5 matching bases. Germline-derived CDR1 and CDR2 are MNHEY and SVGAGI. The CDR3 consists of 13 residues. V was shortened by 10 bases and J by 0 bases, with 10 bases between the two germline ends. The CDR3 spells CATGGYSGNTIYF. For the CDR3, the DNA is TGTGCCACCGGGGGGTACTCTGGAAACACCATATATTTT.

The chain recombines TRBV21-1 with TRBJ2-7; TRBD1 was called by the table and not checked on the DNA. TRBV21-1 is designated a pseudogene. The CDR3 has 18 amino acids. The chain's CDR3 is CASTKIVAETDNSYEQYF. The CDR3 bases are TGTGCCAGCACCAAGATTGTCGCGGAGACGGACAACTCCTACGAGCAGTACTTC.

CDR3 nucleotides: TGTGCCAGCAGCTTATCCATTGCGTTGGACTATCAGCCCCAGCATTTT. Amino acid sequence: CASSLSIALDYQPQHF. V usage is TRBV7-8 and J usage is TRBJ1-5, with no clear D. The V end lost 2 bases, the J end lost 5 bases, and 16 bases lay between the germline ends. This CDR3 has 16 amino acids. Germline CDR1 reads SGHVS; CDR2 reads FQNEAQ.

The DNA for the CDR3 is TGTGCCAGCAGCCCGGACGGGACAGGGAGGATCTACGAGCAGTACTTC. Protein: CASSPDGTGRIYEQYF. This chain links TRBV5-4 with TRBJ2-7; 9 bases fit TRBD1. With 4 bases clipped from V and 3 bases from J, the junction kept 11 bases outside the gene matches. CDR3 length equals 16 residues. Germline values: CDR1 SGHNT, CDR2 YYREEE (reference sequence).

V and J are TRBV11-2 and TRBJ1-6; D might be TRBD1 (6 bases). V was clipped by 8 bases and J by 7 bases, with 12 bases between them. The CDR3 totals 13 residues. CDR1 SGHAT and CDR2 FQNNGV come from the germline V gene. The CDR3 is CASRGQPNSPLHF. The CDR3 DNA sequence: TGTGCCAGCCGAGGACAGCCGAATTCACCCCTCCACTTT.

This clone has more than one count but fewer than ten. The chain links TRBV2 to TRBJ2-5; a weak D match, TRBD2 (7 bases). The V end lost 8 bases, the J end lost 5 bases, and 18 bases lay between the germline ends. CDR3 length equals 14 residues. CDR1 and CDR2 (germline): SNHLY, FYNNEI. CDR3 nucleotides: TGTGCCAGCCTCCTAGGGGGGGGTATGGAGACCCAGTACTTC. Translation gives CASLLGGGMETQYF.

This clone was counted once. The chain uses TRBV5-1 and TRBJ2-1; D is possibly TRBD2 (5 bases). Deletions cut 0 bases from V and 0 bases from J, with 7 bases between. This CDR3 is built from 15 residues. Germline CDR1 and CDR2: SGHRS and YFSETQ. As DNA, the CDR3 is TGCGCCAGCAGCTTGGTTGCGGGCTCCTACAATGAGCAGTTCTTC. It yields the protein CASSLVAGSYNEQFF.

The chain carries TRBV7-9 and TRBJ1-5; 10 positions match TRBD1. CDR1 is SEHNR, CDR2 FQNEAQ, per germline (reference sequence). The V segment lost 3 bases and the J segment 1 base; nucleotides outside the gene matches: 3. This CDR3 contains 16 residues. The CDR3 nucleotides read TGTGCCAGCAGCTTCTCGGGACAGGGGAGCAATCAGCCCCAGCATTTT. Amino acids: CASSFSGQGSNQPQHF. The entire variable domain, with the rest obtained from reference TRBV7-9 and TRBJ1-5, is as follows: DTGVSQNPRHKITKRGQNVTFRCDPISEHNRLYWYRQTLGQGPEFLTYFQNEAQLEKSRLLSDRFSAERPKGSFSTLEIQRTEQGDSAMYLCASSFSGQGSNQPQHFGDGTRLSIL.

This clone occurred once. This sequence joins TRBV28 and TRBJ1-1, with 9 bases identical to TRBD1. V gave up 8 bases and J gave up 5 bases; unmatched junction bases: 6. The germline V gene encodes CDR1 MDHEN and CDR2 SYDVKM. The CDR3 sequence is 13 residues long. CDR3 amino acids: CASLRQGGTEAFF. CDR3 coding DNA: TGTGCCAGCCTCCGACAGGGGGGAACTGAAGCTTTCTTT. Using reference TRBV28 and TRBJ1-1 for the parts outside the CDR3, the full variable domain is DVKVTQSSRYLVKRTGEKVFLECVQDMDHENMFWYRQDPGLGLRLIYFSYDVKMKEKGDIPEGYSVSREKKERFSLILESASTNQTSMYLCASLRQGGTEAFFGQGTRLTVV.

The V call is TRBV5-1, the J call TRBJ2-1; 7 bases are a match to TRBD1. The germline gives CDR1 SGHRS, CDR2 YFSETQ. V shed 5 bases and J 3 bases; nucleotides not matched to a gene: 2. CDR3 size: 13 residues. The CDR3 coding sequence is TGCGCCAGCAGGGGACAGATCTACAATGAGCAGTTCTTC. This encodes CASRGQIYNEQFF.

The chain uses TRBV2 and TRBJ1-5; 8 bases are shared with TRBD1. V lost 2 bases, J lost 2 bases, and 2 bases stayed unmatched. The CDR3 is 15 amino acids. The germline CDR1 and CDR2 sequences are SNHLY and FYNNEI. CDR3 DNA sequence: TGTGCCAGCAGTGAACAGGGGGCTGGCAATCAGCCCCAGCATTTT. Translated: CASSEQGAGNQPQHF.

This rearrangement joins TRBV19 to TRBJ2-5; tentative D call: TRBD1 (5 bases). The germline gives CDR1 LNHDA, CDR2 SQIVND (reference sequence). The CDR3 consists of 13 residues. V shed 4 bases and J shed 7 bases, with 13 bases lying between them. CDR3 protein: CASSNEPDRTQYF. CDR3 nucleotides: TGTGCCAGTAGTAACGAACCCGACAGGACCCAGTACTTC.

The J gene is TRBJ1-6, the V gene TRBV11-2, with 9 bases identical to TRBD1. With V trimmed by 6 bases and J by 10 bases, 7 bases remained unmatched. The CDR3 length is 14 residues. The V gene's germline CDR1 is SGHAT and CDR2 FQNNGV. The CDR3 bases are TGTGCCAGCAGTAGACAGGGGGGAAGATCACCCCTCCACTTT. Translated: CASSRQGGRSPLHF.

The chain recombines TRBV6-5 with TRBJ1-5, with TRBD1 matching over 9 bases. The CDR3 is 15 amino acids. Germline values: CDR1 MNHEY, CDR2 SVGAGI. After removal of 7 bases from V and 3 bases from J, the junction contained 7 bases not matched to a gene. The CDR3 nucleotides read TGTGCCAGCAATTCCGGGACAGGGTTCAATCAGCCCCAGCATTTT. It is translated as CASNSGTGFNQPQHF.

This chain joins TRBV9 and TRBJ2-5; 13 bases line up with TRBD2. The J segment lost 4 bases and the V segment lost 4 bases, leaving 10 bases of the junction unmatched. Per germline, CDR1 SGDLS and CDR2 YYNGEE. The CDR3 is 17 residues long. The CDR3 nucleotides read TGTGCCAGCAGCTCCTTAGGACTAGCGGGAGTAGCAGAGACCCAGTACTTC. As protein: CASSSLGLAGVAETQYF.

This chain connects TRBV9 to TRBJ2-1; 9 bases match TRBD1. The CDR3 extends over 16 amino acids. V shed 3 bases and J 4 bases; nucleotides not matched to a gene: 8. From germline, CDR1 is SGDLS and CDR2 YYNGEE. In nucleotides, the CDR3 is TGTGCCAGCAGCGCAAGAGCCGGGACAGGGTACAATGAGCAGTTCTTC. It encodes CASSARAGTGYNEQFF.

On this clone: Other DNA sequences in this sample translate to the same CDR3. Written as DNA, the CDR3 is TGTGCCAGCAGTCGACAGGGAAATGAAAAACTGTTTTTT. This translates into CASSRQGNEKLFF. The V and J genes are TRBV6-5 and TRBJ1-4, with 7 bases that match TRBD1. The CDR3 covers 13 residues. Germline assignment: CDR1 MNHEY and CDR2 SVGAGI. The junction had 2 bases not matched to a gene; V was cut back by 5 bases and J by 5 bases.

V usage is TRBV18 and J usage is TRBJ2-1; 11 bases agree with TRBD1. This CDR3 has 14 residues. Germline CDR1 is KGHSH and CDR2 is LQKENI. V was pared by 3 bases and J by 9 bases, with 4 bases of the junction left unmatched. In nucleotides, the CDR3 is TGTGCCAGCTCACCTCGGACAGGGGGCGTTGAGCAGTTCTTC. The encoded protein is CASSPRTGGVEQFF.

The V gene is TRBV5-1, the J gene TRBJ2-1; 7 bases match TRBD2. V shed 2 bases and J 6 bases; nucleotides not matched to a gene: 8. Germline V CDR1 and CDR2: SGHRS, YFSETQ. The CDR3 spans 15 residues. The CDR3 bases are TGCGCCAGCAGCTTCAGCGGGGCGAAAGGCAATGAGCAGTTCTTC. This codes for CASSFSGAKGNEQFF.

The J gene is TRBJ2-5, the V gene TRBV28; TRBD1 might be the D (6 bases). V was pared by 5 bases and J by 2 bases, with 9 bases between. The CDR3 is made up of 13 amino acids. Germline CDR1 MDHEN, CDR2 SYDVKM. DNA of the CDR3: TGTGCCAGCAGTCCCCAGGGGCAAGAGACCCAGTACTTC. Protein: CASSPQGQETQYF.